The T cell receptor (beta chain) described here comes from a study of regulatory T cells in long-lasting Graves disease (dated by TCRdb to about 2021). As for the study more broadly: To count as having persistent Graves' disease, a patient had to have received antithyroid drug treatment for over 5 years with TSH receptor autoantibodies remaining persistently positive. Persistent Graves' disease patients were compared with newly diagnosed Graves' disease patients by peripheral blood TCR sequencing and RNA sequencing. The study was conducted in China and was registered as a clinical trial. A total of roughly 33 samples were covered by TCR sequencing, comprising approximately 13 persistent and roughly 20 newly diagnosed Graves' disease patients. Antithyroid drugs had been taken for around 9.8 years on average by persistent Graves' disease patients in the clinical cohort.

Summary of the overall study and its limitations: Only the TCR beta chain was sequenced and analyzed. The authors acknowledged the small sample size as a limitation that may reduce accuracy. Persistent patients shared more public clonotypes among themselves (around 2,500) than newly diagnosed patients did (over 950). Because the primary lesion, thyroid tissue, could not be accessed, the study looked at peripheral blood alone. Lower TCR Shannon entropy and fewer highly expanded clones were observed in persistent Graves' disease patients than in newly diagnosed patients, which suggested clonal expansion. Persistent disease showed preferential use of TRBV28, TRBJ1-2 and TRBJ2-5, whereas newly diagnosed disease favored TRBV20-1 and TRBJ2-1.

Per the publication, the time point label means: persistent/refractory GD, antithyroid drugs over 5 years with positive TRAb. RNA was extracted from PBMCs in TRIzol for both TCR sequencing and RNA sequencing. Graves' disease was diagnosed according to American Thyroid Association guidelines. Patients for the study were recruited at an endocrinology department in Xi'an, China. Each patient gave roughly 10 milliliters of peripheral blood, collected in an EDTA anticoagulant tube. Ficoll Paque Plus density gradient separation was used to isolate PBMCs, and no additional T cell sorting was done. An Agilent 2100 Bioanalyzer and agarose gel were used to check RNA quality, and a NanoDrop 2000 was used to measure RNA concentration. The cysteine opens and the phenylalanine closes a CDR3 of 13 amino acids. The kept DNA is CDR3 alone, 39 bases in frame from the first base. CDR1 SGHTA and CDR2 FQGNSA are derived from the germline V gene.

Libraries came from multiplex PCR. These reads were obtained on an Illumina HiSeq 4000. CDR3 regions were amplified by Arm-PCR with iRepertoire HTBI primers to construct TCR beta libraries. Before sequencing, the PCR products underwent gel purification. In the original analysis: Gene usage analysis of CDR3 amino acid clonotypes relied on the roughly 60 TRBV and 13 to 15 TRBJ segments identified across samples. COPE and FqMerger were used to merge the filtered high-quality paired reads into contigs. BLAST was used to align contigs to IMGT TRBV, TRBD and TRBJ reference genes, and CDR3 was defined according to IMGT. Highly expanded clones were defined as clonotypes with a frequency above 0.1%. Shannon entropy was used to measure repertoire diversity, and the Gini coefficient was used to measure V-J evenness. A clonotype was considered public if more than one individual shared it. Clones were called with MiXCR by TCRdb after fastp trimmed the public reads at Q25, and only in-frame beta chains were retained. CDR3 protein duplicates are merged, each entry listing the most common genes and DNA. The V and J calls were not made by the authors but by TCRdb's processing. This sample gives 600,000 to 850,000 distinct CDR3 sequences in total; around 32% of them show up just once. The ten top clones hold 40% to 55% of the sample.

To note about this clonotype: It has no known antigen specificity. The junction departs from germline at one end; a sequencing error may be responsible.

The sequences come from peripheral blood mononuclear cells (PBMCs), collected when the disease was refractory, from a patient treated with antithyroid drugs. The sequence links TRBV7-2 to TRBJ1-5, with no confidently assigned D gene. The origin of this receptor is a female donor with Graves disease. The nucleotide sequence is given as TGTGCCAGCAGCTGGGTGGTAGGTCAGCCCCAGCACTTT. Translation gives CASSWVVGQPQHF. The full variable domain, completed from the reference TRBV7-2 and TRBJ1-5 proteins outside the CDR3, reads GAGVSQSPSNKVTEKGKDVELRCDPISGHTALYWYRQSLGQGLEFLIYFQGNSAPDKSGLPSDRFSAERTGGSVSTLTIQRTQQEDSAVYLCASSWVVGQPQHFGDGTRLSIL.